Below, 16 T cell receptor beta chains from the same sample are listed, as sequenced in a study of cytomegalovirus exposure and HLA in healthy donors. Amplification used 60 Vbeta primers and 13 Jbeta primers. TCRdb keeps only in-frame clones here, not all; method: immunoSEQ multiplex PCR. The repertoire includes some 180,000 clones, 70% to 85% of them detected once, and approximately 1.4% sits in the top ten. Sequenced material: PBMCs. The receptors shown here come from a man younger than 35 in good health and CMV-seronegative.

This clone has just a few counts. CDR3 coding DNA: TGTGCCAGCAGCTTGAATCGCGCTAGCGGGGGGAACCACAATGAGCAGTTCTTC. Amino acids: CASSLNRASGGNHNEQFF. This chain joins TRBV5-6 and TRBJ2-1; 11 nucleotides agree with TRBD2. Germline values: CDR1 SGHDT, CDR2 YYEEEE. With 1 base clipped from V and 5 bases from J, the junction kept 11 bases outside the gene matches. This CDR3 is 18 amino acids long.

V is TRBV19 and J is TRBJ2-2; the D gene is possibly TRBD1 (5 bases). Trimming removed 4 bases at V and 4 bases at J, with 7 bases between. There are 13 residues in the CDR3. Germline-derived CDR1 and CDR2 are LNHDA and SQIVND (reference sequence). CDR3: CASSTGATGELFF. The CDR3 bases are TGTGCCAGTAGTACTGGGGCCACCGGGGAGCTGTTTTTT.

J is TRBJ2-3 and V is TRBV5-4, with 9 bases fitting TRBD2. The CDR3 is 16 amino acids. With 3 bases clipped from V and 4 bases from J, the junction kept 9 bases outside the gene matches. Germline V gene data show CDR1 as SGHNT and CDR2 as YYREEE (reference sequence). CDR3 nucleotides: TGTGCCAGCAGCTGGTTTGGTAGCGGGAGTGCAGATACGCAGTATTTT. Translated, it gives CASSWFGSGSADTQYF.

This clone came up a few times. The sample has other DNA sequences that encode this CDR3 too. CDR3 amino acids: CASSLGDSYEQYF. Here the CDR3 DNA reads TGTGCCAGCAGTTTAGGGGACAGTTACGAGCAGTACTTC. The chain carries TRBV27 and TRBJ2-7; 7 bases line up with TRBD1. This CDR3 comprises 13 residues. Germline CDR1 is MNHEY and CDR2 is SMNVEV (reference sequence). J gave up 4 bases and V 2 bases, and 2 bases lay outside the gene matches.

This clone has a handful of counts. V gene TRBV11-2 combines with J gene TRBJ2-1; TRBD2 aligns across 7 bases. V lost 5 bases, J lost 4 bases, and 11 bases stayed unmatched. In germline, CDR1 is SGHAT, CDR2 FQNNGV. The CDR3 is made up of 16 amino acids. The CDR3 protein is CASSPGTSAPYNEQFF. The CDR3 nucleotides are TGTGCCAGCAGCCCGGGAACTAGCGCTCCTTACAATGAGCAGTTCTTC.

A single count supports this clone. The CDR3, as DNA: TGTGCCAGCAAAACCGGGGACTATGGCTACACCTTC. It codes for CASKTGDYGYTF. The chain combines TRBV6-5 with TRBJ1-2; no reliable D call. Germline V lookup: CDR1 MNHEY, CDR2 SVGAGI. V lost 7 bases and J lost 3, with 9 bases in between. The CDR3 extends over 12 amino acids.

The J gene is TRBJ2-2, the V gene TRBV7-9; maybe TRBD1 (5 bases). The ends were cut back, 5 bases at V and 4 bases at J, with 14 bases in the middle. CDR3 size: 15 residues. The germline CDR1 and CDR2 sequences are SEHNR and FQNEAQ (reference sequence). DNA for the CDR3: TGTGCCAGCAGCACAAGACAGTTAGCCACCGGGGAGCTGTTTTTT. This translates into CASSTRQLATGELFF.

The rearrangement uses TRBV11-3 and TRBJ2-2; TRBD1 agrees at 8 bases. The length of the CDR3 is 19 residues. Looked up from germline, CDR1 is SGHNT and CDR2 is YENEEA. V was pared by 5 bases and J by 4 bases, with 18 bases of the junction left unmatched. CDR3 sequence reads: CASSTPKGTGGTSTGELFF. CDR3 coding DNA: TGTGCCAGCAGCACTCCCAAAGGGACAGGAGGGACGAGCACCGGGGAGCTGTTTTTT. The full variable domain, its missing parts supplied by reference TRBV11-3 and TRBJ2-2, is EAGVVQSPRYKIIEKKQPVAFWCNPISGHNTLYWYLQNLGQGPELLIRYENEEAVDDSQLPKDRFSAERLKGVDSTLKIQPAELGDSAVYLCASSTPKGTGGTSTGELFFGEGSRLTVL.

The chain carries TRBV9 and TRBJ2-1, with 8 bases identical to TRBD2. This CDR3 contains 14 residues. With 1 base clipped from V and 8 bases from J, the junction kept 5 bases outside the gene matches. Per germline, CDR1 SGDLS and CDR2 YYNGEE. The CDR3 is CASSVSGREDEQFF. The CDR3 bases are TGTGCCAGCAGCGTAAGCGGGCGGGAGGATGAGCAGTTCTTC.

The chain employs TRBV30 and TRBJ2-2; maybe TRBD2 (5 bases). Looked up from germline, CDR1 is GTSNPN and CDR2 is SVGIG (reference sequence). This CDR3 region has 16 residues. V gave up 3 bases and J gave up 1 base, with 15 bases separating them. DNA of the CDR3: TGTGCCTGGAGCCCCTCCGGGGTTGAGAACACCGGGGAGCTGTTTTTT. It yields the protein CAWSPSGVENTGELFF.

The V gene is TRBV6-5, the J gene TRBJ1-5; 7 bases agree with TRBD1. The CDR3 sequence is 14 residues long. The germline gives CDR1 MNHEY, CDR2 SVGAGI. The ends lost 4 bases at V and 7 bases at J; junction bases unmatched: 7. The CDR3 sequence is CASSLDRAVQPQHF. The CDR3 nucleotides are TGTGCCAGCAGTTTAGACAGGGCTGTCCAGCCCCAGCATTTT.

V is TRBV2 and J is TRBJ1-2, with D perhaps TRBD1 (6 bases). The V end lost 8 bases, the J end lost 7 bases, and 20 bases lay between the germline ends. CDR3 size: 14 residues. Germline lookup yields CDR1 SNHLY and CDR2 FYNNEI. CDR3 sequence: CASAPRTVTGGYTF. The CDR3 coding sequence is TGTGCCAGCGCGCCACGGACAGTGACCGGTGGCTACACCTTC. The full variable domain, in which reference TRBV2 and TRBJ1-2 provide the parts outside the CDR3, is EPEVTQTPSHQVTQMGQEVILRCVPISNHLYFYWYRQILGQKVEFLVSFYNNEISEKSEIFDDQFSVERPDGSNFTLKIRSTKLEDSAMYFCASAPRTVTGGYTFGSGTRLTVV.

This clone was observed once. This chain connects TRBV5-5 to TRBJ2-2; D not resolved. V dropped 0 bases and J dropped 3 bases, with 12 bases sitting between them. CDR1 and CDR2 (germline): SGHKS, YYEKEE (reference sequence). This CDR3 has 16 amino acids. CDR3 loop: CASSLAASLYTGELFF. As DNA, the CDR3 is TGTGCCAGCAGCTTGGCCGCCAGTCTTTACACCGGGGAGCTGTTTTTT.

The table lists this clone with a few counts. V gene TRBV29-1 combines with J gene TRBJ1-2, with D unclear. CDR3 size: 12 residues. Germline V CDR1 and CDR2: SQVTM, ANQGSEA. V was shortened by 4 bases and J by 4 bases, with 10 bases between the two germline ends. The CDR3 bases are TGCAGCGTTGCCCAGGAGGCCTATGGCTACACCTTC. Residues: CSVAQEAYGYTF.

This chain connects TRBV6-6 to TRBJ1-5; 9 positions match TRBD1. With V trimmed by 4 bases and J by 1 base, 2 bases remained unmatched. This CDR3 has 15 residues. Germline V lookup: CDR1 MNHNY, CDR2 SVGAGI (reference sequence). CDR3 amino acids: CASSWDRVSNQPQHF. The CDR3 DNA follows: TGTGCCAGCAGTTGGGACAGGGTGAGCAATCAGCCCCAGCATTTT.

The chain has TRBV4-1 and TRBJ2-7; 10 nucleotides agree with TRBD2. The germline V gene encodes CDR1 MGHRA and CDR2 YSYEKL. The trim removed 3 bases at V and 5 bases at J, leaving 7 bases unmatched. The CDR3 sequence is 15 residues long. The CDR3 coding sequence is TGCGCCAGCAGCCACCTAAGCGGGAGGGGAAACGAGCAGTACTTC. Translated, it gives CASSHLSGRGNEQYF.